This is a list of T cell receptor beta chains from one sample in a study of breast tumors, draining lymph nodes, adjacent tissues. Using its own MiXCR run on the multiplex PCR reads, TCRdb lists one record per CDR3 protein. The table includes some 53,000 distinct CDR3 sequences, around 45% detected once. Sequenced material: breast tumor tissue. The receptors come from a female donor with breast cancer. Some clones in this sample may be carry-over from other donors' samples. CDR3s include the opening cysteine and the closing phenylalanine or tryptophan. Each record gives: clone size, D gene, V gene, J gene, CDR3 DNA, CDR3 protein. A D gene is named only where the DNA matches it firmly. The size entry is marked missing in some rows and otherwise reads once, few, many or a size class.

.	TRBD2	TRBV2	TRBJ2-3	TGTGCCAGCAGGGGGACTAGCGGTTTAACAGATACGCAGTATTTT	CASRGTSGLTDTQYF
many	TRBD1	TRBV7-9	TRBJ2-1	TGTGCCAGCAGCTTAGAAACAGGGGGACGGTTCTTC	CASSLETGGRFF
many	.	TRBV20-1	TRBJ2-1	TGCAGTGCTAGAGAGACACTCTACAATGAGCAGTTCTTC	CSARETLYNEQFF
many	.	TRBV30	TRBJ1-2	TGTGCCTTCCTCGGGGAGACCTATGGCTACACCTTC	CAFLGETYGYTF
.	.	TRBV15	TRBJ1-6	TGTGCCACCAGCAGAGGTGGGGGATACAATGAGCTGTGCTCCTATAATTCACCCCTCCACTTT	CATSRGGGYNELCSYNSPLHF
many	TRBD1	TRBV5-1	TRBJ2-1	TGCGCCAGCAGCGACCGGGACAGGATCAACAATGAGCAGTTCTTC	CASSDRDRINNEQFF
few	.	TRBV7-6	TRBJ1-2	TGTGCCAGCAGAGCTAGGACAGACAACTATGGCTACACCTTC	CASRARTDNYGYTF
many	.	TRBV6-2/TRBV6-3	TRBJ2-5	TGTGCCAGCAGCTGGGATCAGTGGGAGACCCAGTACTTC	CASSWDQWETQYF
many	.	TRBV27	TRBJ2-5	TGTGCCAGCAGTCCACGACTTGGAACTAAAGAGACCCAGTACTTC	CASSPRLGTKETQYF
many	TRBD2	TRBV4-2	TRBJ2-2	TGTGCCAGCAGCCAGGCTCTAGCGGGAGGGCTCGGCGCCGGGGAGCTGTTTTTT	CASSQALAGGLGAGELFF
.	TRBD2	TRBV7-9	TRBJ2-2	TGTGCCAGCAGCTTATCGAGGACTAGCGGGAGGAGATACTCCGGGGAGCTGTTTTTT	CASSLSRTSGRRYSGELFF
.	TRBD2	TRBV20-1	TRBJ2-7	TGCAGTGCTCCTCTCAGGACTAGCGGTCCATACGAGCAGTACTTC	CSAPLRTSGPYEQYF
many	TRBD2	TRBV28	TRBJ2-5	TGTGCCAGCAGTCCGGCGGGACTACGGGAGACCCAGTACTTC	CASSPAGLRETQYF
many	TRBD2	TRBV5-1	TRBJ2-7	TGCGCCAGCAGCTTGGGGGCTAGCGGGAGTAACGAGCAGTACTTC	CASSLGASGSNEQYF
.	.	TRBV6-5	TRBJ1-3	TGTGCCAGCAGTCCCGGGACGATTGGGGGGAGCTCTGGAAACACCATATATTTT	CASSPGTIGGSSGNTIYF
.	.	TRBV7-9	TRBJ1-3	TGTGCCAGCAGCCCTACGGCAGGGCACTCTGGAAAACCCATATATTTT	CASSPTAGHSGKPIYF
.	.	TRBV20-1	TRBJ1-2	TGCAGTGCCCCATTGCCGGGTGACTATGGCTATGCCTTC	CSAPLPGDYGYAF
many	.	TRBV29-1	TRBJ2-1	TGCTCCTACTACGGGGACGGGAGTTCCTACAATGAGCAGTTCTTC	CSYYGDGSSYNEQFF
once	.	TRBV19	TRBJ2-2	TGTGCCAGTAGTCTAGGTTGGGGGAAGGTCGGGGAGCTGTTTTTT	CASSLGWGKVGELFF
few	.	TRBV27	TRBJ1-1	TGTGCCAGCAGTGTCCTAAGGGGGAATGAAGCTTTCTTT	CASSVLRGNEAFF
many	TRBD1	TRBV2	TRBJ1-1	TGTGCCAGCCTTAGGACAGGTGCCACTGAAGCTTTCTTT	CASLRTGATEAFF
many	.	TRBV5-6	TRBJ2-7	TGTGCCAGCAGCTTGGGGGACACCTCCTACGAGCAGTACTTC	CASSLGDTSYEQYF
.	TRBD2	TRBV11-2	TRBJ2-1	TGTGCCAGCAGCTTAGGGCTAGCGGGAGGGTGGTACAATGAGCAGTTCTTC	CASSLGLAGGWYNEQFF
many	.	TRBV5-1	TRBJ1-2	TGCGCCAGCAGCTTGGGGTTTTCAGCTAACTATGGCTACACCTTC	CASSLGFSANYGYTF
few	.	TRBV7-9	TRBJ1-6	TGTGCCAGCAGCTCCCCGGGGGATTCACCCCTCCACTTT	CASSSPGDSPLHF
few	.	TRBV15	TRBJ1-1	TGTGCCACCAGCCGCCCGCAGAAAGCCACTGAAGCTTTCTTT	CATSRPQKATEAFF
.	.	TRBV7-2	TRBJ1-5	TGTGCCAGCAGCCACGGGGACGGGAGGGGAGGCAATCAGCCCCAGCATTTT	CASSHGDGRGGNQPQHF
many	.	TRBV30	TRBJ2-3	TGTGCCTGGAGCCACCTCCTCGGCACAGATACGCAGTATTTT	CAWSHLLGTDTQYF
many	TRBD2	TRBV4-2	TRBJ2-1	TGTGCCAGCAGCCAAGCTAGCGGGGAACTTTACAATGAGCAGTTCTTC	CASSQASGELYNEQFF
many	.	TRBV30	TRBJ2-6	TGTGCCTGGAGGGATAAGTGGGGAACTGGGGCCAACGTCCTGACTTTC	CAWRDKWGTGANVLTF
many	.	TRBV20-1	TRBJ2-1	TGCAGTGCCAGGGGGACTACCTACGACAATGAGCAGTTCTTC	CSARGTTYDNEQFF
medium-sized	.	TRBV7-6	TRBJ1-2	TGTGCCAGCAGCTTGGCCACTAACTATGGCTACACCTTC	CASSLATNYGYTF
many	.	TRBV12-5	TRBJ1-6	TGTGCTAGTGGTCCTACCGGGGAGGATTCACCCCTCCACTTT	CASGPTGEDSPLHF
many	TRBD2	TRBV7-2	TRBJ2-3	TGTGCCAGCAGCTTGGGTGGGACTAGCGGGAGGATTAGCACAGATACGCAGTATTTT	CASSLGGTSGRISTDTQYF
many	TRBD2	TRBV4-2	TRBJ2-1	TGTGCCAGCAGCCAAGATGGGGGCGGACTAGCGGGAGGTAGGGAGCAGTTCTTC	CASSQDGGGLAGGREQFF
.	TRBD2	TRBV29-1	TRBJ2-1	TGCAGCGTCATCACTAGCGGGAGGAACAATGAGCAGTTCTTC	CSVITSGRNNEQFF
medium-sized	.	TRBV7-2	TRBJ2-5	TGTGCCAGCAGTGGGCAGGGACAAGAGACCCAGTACTTC	CASSGQGQETQYF
many	TRBD2	TRBV20-1	TRBJ2-5	TGCAGTGCTACGAGTGGGGGACTAGCGGGAGACCTCTTAGAGACCCAGTACTTC	CSATSGGLAGDLLETQYF
many	TRBD2	TRBV2	TRBJ2-3	TGTGCCGGCGCTCGGACTAGCAGGACAGATACGCAGTATTTT	CAGARTSRTDTQYF
many	TRBD2	TRBV5-8	TRBJ2-1	TGTGCCAGCAGCTTTTCTAGCGGGAGTACTGAGCAGTTCTTC	CASSFSSGSTEQFF
many	.	TRBV7-2	TRBJ1-3	TGTGCCAGCAGCACCCAACTATCCTCTGGAAACACCATATATTTT	CASSTQLSSGNTIYF
many	TRBD2	TRBV4-2	TRBJ2-7	TGTGCCAGCAGCCGGGAGGCCAGCGGGATTAACGAGCAGTACTTC	CASSREASGINEQYF
many	.	TRBV6-6	TRBJ1-5	TGTGCCAGCAGTCGGCAGAATAGCAATCAGCCCCAGCATTTT	CASSRQNSNQPQHF
.	.	TRBV7-6	TRBJ2-2	TGTGCCAGCAGCAGGACAACGAACACCGGGGAGCTGTTTTTT	CASSRTTNTGELFF
many	.	TRBV3-1	TRBJ2-3	TGTGCCAGCAGCCGTCGACAGGTAAGGGTCACAGATACGCAGTATTTT	CASSRRQVRVTDTQYF
many	TRBD1	TRBV20-1	TRBJ1-2	TGCAGTGCCTCCACCACAGGGGTGCAAGACTATGGCTACACCTTC	CSASTTGVQDYGYTF
once	.	TRBV14	TRBJ1-3	TGTGCTAGCAGCCTACGGGGGTTCGGAAACACCATATATTTT	CASSLRGFGNTIYF
.	TRBD2	TRBV6-1	TRBJ2-1	TGTGCCAGCAGTCAAGCTCCCAGCGGGGGTTACAATGAGCAGTTCTTC	CASSQAPSGGYNEQFF
many	.	TRBV12-3/TRBV12-4	TRBJ2-1	TGTGCCAGCAGTACCTACAATGAGCAGTTCTTC	CASSTYNEQFF
many	.	TRBV20-1	TRBJ1-3	TGCAGTGCTAGAGTTTTGAACCCGGACAGTAGCTCTGGAAACACCATATATTTT	CSARVLNPDSSSGNTIYF
.	.	TRBV5-5	TRBJ2-7	TGTGCCAGCAGCTTGGACGGGGGCTCCTACGAGCAGTACTTC	CASSLDGGSYEQYF
.	.	TRBV3-2	TRBJ1-1	TGTGCCGGCAGCCCCCAAAAGGACAGGGTAGGGACTGAAGCTTTCTTT	CAGSPQKDRVGTEAFF
many	.	TRBV15	TRBJ1-5	TGTGCCACCAGCAGAGTTTTCCAGCCCCAGCATTTT	CATSRVFQPQHF
few	.	TRBV6-2/TRBV6-3	TRBJ1-2	TGTGCCAGCAGTCGGACGCAGGGGAGCGGCTATGGCTACACCTTC	CASSRTQGSGYGYTF
.	.	TRBV6-2/TRBV6-3	TRBJ1-5	TGTGCCAGCAGTCGCGGTGATCAGCCCCAGCATTTT	CASSRGDQPQHF